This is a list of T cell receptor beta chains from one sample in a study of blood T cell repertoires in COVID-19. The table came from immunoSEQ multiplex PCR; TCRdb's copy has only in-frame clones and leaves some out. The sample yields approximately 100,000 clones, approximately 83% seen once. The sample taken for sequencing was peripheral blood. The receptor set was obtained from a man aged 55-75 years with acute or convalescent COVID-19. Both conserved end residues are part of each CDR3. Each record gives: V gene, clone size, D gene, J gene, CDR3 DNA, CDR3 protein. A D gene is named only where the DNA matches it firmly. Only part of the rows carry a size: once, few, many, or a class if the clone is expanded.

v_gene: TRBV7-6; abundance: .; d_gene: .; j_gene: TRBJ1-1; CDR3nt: TGTGCCAGCAGCTTGCAGGCAGGAACAAACACTGAAGCTTTCTTT; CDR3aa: CASSLQAGTNTEAFF
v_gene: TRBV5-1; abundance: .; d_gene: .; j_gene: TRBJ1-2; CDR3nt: TGCGCCAGCAGCTTAACAGCCTTTAGTGATGGCTACACCTTC; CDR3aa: CASSLTAFSDGYTF
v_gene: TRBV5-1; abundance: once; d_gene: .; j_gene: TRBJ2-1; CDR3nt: TGCGCCAGCAGCCGAGGAAGTACTATTTACAATGAGCAGTTCTTC; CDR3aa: CASSRGSTIYNEQFF
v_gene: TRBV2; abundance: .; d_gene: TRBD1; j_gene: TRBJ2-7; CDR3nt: TGTGCCAGCAAGGTTTCCGTGACAGGGGGCGACGAGCAGTACTTC; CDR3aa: CASKVSVTGGDEQYF
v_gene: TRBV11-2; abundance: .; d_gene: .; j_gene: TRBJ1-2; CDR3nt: TGTGCCAGCAGCTTTACGGGAATCCTTCGGGACTATGGCTACACCTTC; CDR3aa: CASSFTGILRDYGYTF
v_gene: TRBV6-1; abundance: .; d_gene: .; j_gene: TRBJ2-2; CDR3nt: TGTGCCAGCAGTGACCCAGGGAACACCGGGGAGCTGTTTTTT; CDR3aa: CASSDPGNTGELFF
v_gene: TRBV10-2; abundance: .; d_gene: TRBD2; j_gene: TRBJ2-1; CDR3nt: TGCGCCAGCAGTGATCCTAGCGGGGGGGCTGGTGAGCAGTTCTTC; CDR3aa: CASSDPSGGAGEQFF
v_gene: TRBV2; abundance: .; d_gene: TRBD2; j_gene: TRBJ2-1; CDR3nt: TGTGCCAGCATACCTAGCGGAGGTTCCTACAATGAGCAGTTCTTC; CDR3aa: CASIPSGGSYNEQFF
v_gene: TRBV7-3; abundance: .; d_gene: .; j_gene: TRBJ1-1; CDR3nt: TGTGCCAGCAGCCCCGGTGGTAACACTGAAGCTTTCTTT; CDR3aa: CASSPGGNTEAFF
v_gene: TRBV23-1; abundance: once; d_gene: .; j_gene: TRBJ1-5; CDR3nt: TGCGCCAGCAGTCAAAGAGGGTCGGGGCCCCAGCATTTT; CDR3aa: CASSQRGSGPQHF
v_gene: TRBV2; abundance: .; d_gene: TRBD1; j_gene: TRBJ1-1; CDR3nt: TGTGCCAGCAGTCCCGGGACAGGGTCCACTGAAGCTTTCTTT; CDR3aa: CASSPGTGSTEAFF